A selection of T cell receptor beta chains follows, all from one sample in a study of blood T cell repertoires in COVID-19. The protocol was immunoSEQ multiplex PCR, while the TCRdb copy is restricted to in-frame clones and leaves out a portion. Among under 300,000 clones listed, over 65% were seen once. Sample: peripheral blood. Every receptor here comes from a woman of 80 years or more with acute or convalescent COVID-19. CDR3s include the opening cysteine and the closing phenylalanine or tryptophan. Each record gives: J gene, D gene, V gene, clone size, CDR3 protein, CDR3 DNA. D genes are given only for firm matches. Clone size is stated in some rows and not others, as once, few, many or a class when expanded.

J: TRBJ1-3; D: -; V: TRBV3-1/TRBV3-2; size: once; CDR3: CASSPGGNTIYF; DNA: TGTGCCAGCAGCCCGGGAGGAAACACCATATATTTT
J: TRBJ1-1; D: -; V: TRBV7-8; size: -; CDR3: CASSLGQNRVWATEAFF; DNA: TGTGCCAGCAGCTTAGGCCAGAACAGGGTTTGGGCCACTGAAGCTTTCTTT
J: TRBJ1-1; D: -; V: TRBV12-5; size: -; CDR3: CASVQDTEAFF; DNA: TGTGCTAGTGTACAGGACACTGAAGCTTTCTTT
J: TRBJ1-3; D: -; V: TRBV5-6; size: -; CDR3: CASSLSPTGSSGNTIYF; DNA: TGTGCCAGCAGCTTGTCGCCAACAGGGAGCTCTGGAAACACCATATATTTT
J: TRBJ1-2; D: TRBD1; V: TRBV7-9; size: -; CDR3: CASSLHGQVYGYTF; DNA: TGTGCCAGCAGCTTACATGGACAGGTCTATGGCTACACCTTC
J: TRBJ2-3; D: -; V: TRBV5-1; size: -; CDR3: CASSSGWGFTDTQYF; DNA: TGCGCCAGCAGCTCCGGTTGGGGCTTCACAGATACGCAGTATTTT
J: TRBJ2-1; D: -; V: TRBV4-2; size: -; CDR3: CASSQGPQSGITVTEQFF; DNA: TGTGCCAGCAGCCAAGGTCCCCAAAGCGGAATCACCGTCACTGAGCAGTTCTTC
J: TRBJ2-1; D: TRBD2; V: TRBV6-5; size: once; CDR3: CASSYGGLAGGNEQFF; DNA: TGTGCCAGCAGTTACGGGGGACTAGCGGGGGGCAATGAGCAGTTCTTC
J: TRBJ2-4; D: -; V: TRBV14; size: -; CDR3: CASSQGRLAKNIQYF; DNA: TGTGCCAGCAGCCAAGGCCGGTTAGCCAAAAACATTCAGTACTTC
J: TRBJ1-1; D: TRBD1; V: TRBV9; size: -; CDR3: CASSPQGQLNTEAFF; DNA: TGTGCCAGCAGCCCCCAGGGACAGTTGAACACTGAAGCTTTCTTT
J: TRBJ2-5; D: TRBD1; V: TRBV7-2; size: -; CDR3: CASSSTGETQYF; DNA: TGTGCCAGCAGCTCGACAGGGGAGACCCAGTACTTC
J: TRBJ2-2; D: TRBD1; V: TRBV4-3; size: -; CDR3: CASRIDRVGTGELFF; DNA: TGCGCCAGCAGGATAGACAGGGTGGGGACCGGGGAGCTGTTTTTT
J: TRBJ1-3; D: TRBD1; V: TRBV9; size: -; CDR3: CASSATDRGSGNTIYF; DNA: TGTGCCAGCAGCGCAACCGACAGGGGATCAGGAAACACCATATATTTT
J: TRBJ2-5; D: TRBD1; V: TRBV7-2; size: few; CDR3: CASSRLQGKETQYF; DNA: TGTGCCAGCAGCCGGCTACAGGGGAAGGAGACCCAGTACTTC
J: TRBJ1-1; D: TRBD1; V: TRBV3-1/TRBV3-2; size: -; CDR3: CASSPGQGNTEAFF; DNA: TGTGCCAGCAGCCCTGGACAGGGTAACACTGAAGCTTTCTTT
J: TRBJ1-5; D: -; V: TRBV6-1; size: -; CDR3: CASSEAGTMGLYSNQPQHF; DNA: TGTGCCAGCAGTGAAGCCGGGACAATGGGGCTATATAGCAATCAGCCCCAGCATTTT
J: TRBJ1-1; D: -; V: TRBV2; size: -; CDR3: CASSFQGRYTEAFF; DNA: TGTGCCAGCAGTTTCCAGGGTAGGTACACTGAAGCTTTCTTT
J: TRBJ2-5; D: TRBD2; V: TRBV6-2/TRBV6-3; size: -; CDR3: CASSGLVLAGGRYQETQYF; DNA: TGTGCCAGCAGTGGATTGGTGCTAGCGGGGGGGCGGTATCAAGAGACCCAGTACTTC
J: TRBJ2-7; D: -; V: TRBV21-1; size: once; CDR3: CASSSWLAGGLCEQYF; DNA: TGTGCCAGCAGCAGTTGGCTAGCGGGGGGCCTTTGCGAGCAGTACTTC
J: TRBJ2-1; D: TRBD1; V: TRBV7-9; size: -; CDR3: CASSLVGQVNWHEQFF; DNA: TGTGCCAGCAGCTTAGTGGGACAGGTAAATTGGCATGAGCAGTTCTTC
J: TRBJ1-2; D: TRBD1; V: TRBV3-1/TRBV3-2; size: few; CDR3: CASSPGQGAPYGYTF; DNA: TGTGCCAGCAGCCCCGGACAGGGGGCCCCCTATGGCTACACCTTC
J: TRBJ2-5; D: -; V: TRBV6-5; size: -; CDR3: CASGLGRETQYF; DNA: TGTGCCAGCGGCTTGGGGAGAGAGACCCAGTACTTC
J: TRBJ2-7; D: -; V: TRBV3-1/TRBV3-2; size: -; CDR3: CASSQDSVTTYEQYF; DNA: TGTGCCAGCAGCCAAGATTCGGTCACCACTTACGAGCAGTACTTC
J: TRBJ2-2; D: -; V: TRBV19; size: -; CDR3: CASSIVSGGSTGELFF; DNA: TGTGCCAGTAGTATCGTTAGCGGAGGGAGTACCGGGGAGCTGTTTTTT
J: TRBJ2-7; D: -; V: TRBV9; size: -; CDR3: CASSVGNGHYEQYF; DNA: TGTGCCAGCAGCGTAGGAAACGGACACTACGAGCAGTACTTC
J: TRBJ2-1; D: -; V: TRBV3-1/TRBV3-2; size: -; CDR3: CASSQPGEQFF; DNA: TGTGCCAGCAGCCAACCAGGCGAGCAGTTCTTC
J: TRBJ2-1; D: TRBD2; V: TRBV6-4; size: -; CDR3: CASSDAAGTSLNEQFF; DNA: TGTGCCAGCAGTGACGCTGCCGGGACTAGCCTCAATGAGCAGTTCTTC
J: TRBJ2-5; D: -; V: TRBV6-2/TRBV6-3; size: -; CDR3: CASSNSGRGSQETQYF; DNA: TGTGCCAGCAGCAATTCGGGTCGAGGTTCCCAAGAGACCCAGTACTTC
J: TRBJ2-7; D: -; V: TRBV20-1; size: -; CDR3: CSGSVNYEQYF; DNA: TGCAGCGGGAGCGTGAACTACGAGCAGTACTTC
J: TRBJ2-5; D: TRBD1; V: TRBV6-2/TRBV6-3; size: -; CDR3: CASSYSDRGRATQYF; DNA: TGTGCCAGCAGTTACTCGGACAGGGGTAGGGCTACCCAGTACTTC
J: TRBJ2-1; D: TRBD2; V: TRBV11-2; size: few; CDR3: CASSLAGNHNEQFF; DNA: TGTGCCAGCAGCCTAGCGGGGAACCACAATGAGCAGTTCTTC
J: TRBJ2-1; D: TRBD1; V: TRBV30; size: -; CDR3: CAWKGQRLNNEQFF; DNA: TGTGCCTGGAAGGGACAGAGGTTAAACAATGAGCAGTTCTTC
J: TRBJ2-1; D: TRBD1; V: TRBV7-8; size: -; CDR3: CASSFDRGTYNEQFF; DNA: TGTGCCAGCAGCTTCGACAGGGGAACCTACAATGAGCAGTTCTTC
J: TRBJ1-4; D: -; V: TRBV4-1; size: -; CDR3: CASSPPDSSFNEKLFF; DNA: TGCGCCAGCAGCCCCCCGGACAGTTCTTTTAATGAAAAACTGTTTTTT
J: TRBJ1-2; D: -; V: TRBV12-2; size: -; CDR3: CASRFPEREGNNYGYTF; DNA: TGTGCAAGTCGCTTCCCCGAGAGGGAGGGGAATAACTATGGCTACACCTTC
J: TRBJ2-5; D: TRBD1; V: TRBV6-2/TRBV6-3; size: -; CDR3: CASSSWDSQETQYF; DNA: TGTGCCAGCAGTTCTTGGGACAGCCAAGAGACCCAGTACTTC
J: TRBJ1-5; D: TRBD1; V: TRBV6-5; size: -; CDR3: CASRTGGGGNQPQHF; DNA: TGTGCCAGCAGGACAGGGGGGGGAGGCAATCAGCCCCAGCATTTT
J: TRBJ2-5; D: -; V: TRBV28; size: once; CDR3: CASTQPTGGVETQYF; DNA: TGTGCCAGCACCCAGCCGACGGGGGGCGTTGAGACCCAGTACTTC
J: TRBJ1-4; D: TRBD1; V: TRBV5-8; size: -; CDR3: CASSPGQVNEKLFF; DNA: TGTGCCAGCAGCCCTGGACAGGTTAATGAAAAACTGTTTTTT
J: TRBJ1-2; D: -; V: TRBV5-4; size: -; CDR3: CASSPRGGNTNYGYTF; DNA: TGTGCCAGCAGCCCACGGGGGGGGAATACTAACTATGGCTACACCTTC
J: TRBJ2-7; D: TRBD2; V: TRBV5-5; size: -; CDR3: CASSLVGAGEDQQYF; DNA: TGTGCCAGCAGCTTGGTCGGGGCGGGGGAGGATCAGCAGTACTTC
J: TRBJ2-6; D: TRBD1; V: TRBV5-5; size: -; CDR3: CASSPRTGSGANVLTF; DNA: TGTGCCAGCAGCCCCCGGACAGGCTCTGGGGCCAACGTCCTGACTTTC
J: TRBJ1-6; D: -; V: TRBV5-1; size: -; CDR3: CASSDGRNNSPLHF; DNA: TGCGCCAGCAGTGACGGCAGGAATAATTCACCCCTCCACTTT
J: TRBJ2-3; D: -; V: TRBV10-3; size: once; CDR3: CAMQEAGTDTQYF; DNA: TGTGCCATGCAGGAGGCAGGCACAGATACGCAGTATTTT
J: TRBJ1-2; D: TRBD1; V: TRBV18; size: -; CDR3: CASSPRQGQGGYTF; DNA: TGTGCCAGCTCACCCCGACAGGGACAGGGTGGCTACACCTTC